One sample yielded the 28 T cell receptor beta chains listed below, sequenced in a study of T cell responses to AZD1222 COVID-19 vaccine. Clones were sequenced by immunoSEQ multiplex PCR, and TCRdb holds only the in-frame ones, with some missing. The table lists about 150,000 clones, 87% of them singletons. The sequenced sample was peripheral blood, obtained on day 0 of AZD1222 vaccination. These receptors all stem from an adult in good health.

This chain links TRBV3-1 (or the pseudogene TRBV3-2) with TRBJ1-2; unclear D gene. In germline, CDR1 is LGHDT, CDR2 YNNKEL (reference sequence). The CDR3 is 15 amino acids. The V gene lost 7 bases and the J gene lost 5 bases, with 20 bases spanning the gap. The CDR3 reads CASTDTAGGVYGYTF. DNA for the CDR3: TGTGCCAGCACCGACACCGCCGGAGGTGTTTATGGCTACACCTTC.

The rearrangement uses TRBV28 and TRBJ1-5; D gene unclear. V lost 3 bases to trimming and J lost 7 bases, with 16 bases between them. CDR1 MDHEN and CDR2 SYDVKM come from the germline V gene. The CDR3 runs 15 residues. The CDR3 is CASSFPTPSGQPQHF. The CDR3 DNA sequence: TGTGCCAGCAGTTTTCCGACGCCCTCGGGACAGCCCCAGCATTTT.

The chain joins TRBV5-4 to TRBJ2-7; 8 bases are shared with TRBD2. V dropped 0 bases and J dropped 4; count of bases not matched to a gene: 6. The CDR3 is 15 amino acids. CDR1 is SGHNT and CDR2 is YYREEE in the germline V gene (reference sequence). CDR3 residues: CASSLGLAGAYEQYF. The CDR3 region has the DNA TGTGCCAGCAGCTTGGGGCTAGCGGGTGCGTACGAGCAGTACTTC.

V gene TRBV28 combines with J gene TRBJ2-7, with 9 bases identical to TRBD1. The CDR3 totals 17 residues. V was pared by 6 bases and J by 3 bases, with 15 bases of the junction left unmatched. Germline CDR1 and CDR2: MDHEN and SYDVKM. The CDR3 sequence is CASSPPRRDRAIYEQYF. In DNA form, the CDR3 reads TGTGCCAGCAGCCCACCTCGCAGGGACAGGGCTATCTACGAGCAGTACTTC.

The rearrangement uses TRBV18 and TRBJ1-2; D is perhaps TRBD1 (5 bases). Germline values: CDR1 KGHSH, CDR2 LQKENI. This CDR3 region has 15 residues. Trimming shortened V by 2 bases and J by 0 bases, and 10 bases separated the two germline ends. CDR3 loop: CASSPIGTANYGYTF. The CDR3 DNA follows: TGTGCCAGCTCACCAATCGGGACGGCTAACTATGGCTACACCTTC. The full variable domain, completed using reference TRBV18 and TRBJ1-2, is NAGVMQNPRHLVRRRGQEARLRCSPMKGHSHVYWYRQLPEEGLKFMVYLQKENIIDESGMPKERFSAEFPKEGPSILRIQQVVRGDSAAYFCASSPIGTANYGYTFGSGTRLTVV.

The V call is TRBV7-9, the J call TRBJ1-2, with 7 bases fitting TRBD1. The V segment lost 4 bases and the J segment 3 bases; nucleotides outside the gene matches: 8. Per germline, CDR1 SEHNR and CDR2 FQNEAQ (reference sequence). The CDR3 contains 15 residues. CDR3 in amino acids: CASSSLPGGDYGYTF. For the CDR3, the DNA is TGTGCCAGCAGCTCCCTCCCAGGGGGGGACTATGGCTACACCTTC.

The chain couples TRBV21-1 to TRBJ2-7; the table's D call, TRBD2, has no DNA check behind it. TRBV21-1 is described as a pseudogene. The CDR3 is made up of 16 amino acids. The CDR3 nucleotides read TGTGCCAGCAGCGCCTGCCTAGCGGGAGTTAGCTACGAGCAGTACTTC. This codes for CASSACLAGVSYEQYF.

The chain couples TRBV7-9 to TRBJ2-7, with D possibly being TRBD2 (6 bases). V lost 3 bases and J 7 bases, leaving 19 bases between the germline ends. CDR1 and CDR2 (germline): SEHNR, FQNEAQ (reference sequence). CDR3 length: 15 amino acids. The CDR3 region is CASSFSSEWGEEQYF. CDR3 nucleotide sequence: TGTGCCAGCAGCTTCTCGAGCGAGTGGGGGGAGGAGCAGTACTTC.

The gene calls are TRBV6-5 and TRBJ2-1; 11 bases agree with TRBD2. Germline values: CDR1 MNHEY, CDR2 SVGAGI. The CDR3 contains 13 residues. J was trimmed by 5 bases and V by 6 bases; bases with no gene match: 0. The CDR3 loop reads CASRTSGDNEQFF. CDR3 nucleotides: TGTGCCAGCAGGACTAGCGGGGACAATGAGCAGTTCTTC.

This sequence joins TRBV3-1 (or the pseudogene TRBV3-2) and TRBJ1-1; D possibly corresponds to TRBD1 (6 bases). Germline V gene lookup returns CDR1 LGHDT and CDR2 YNNKEL (reference sequence). The CDR3 sequence is 13 residues long. The V gene lost 2 bases and the J gene lost 8 bases, with 12 bases spanning the gap. In DNA form, the CDR3 reads TGTGCCAGCAGCCAACGGGACATTAACGAAGCTTTCTTT. It translates to CASSQRDINEAFF.

The V and J genes are TRBV6-1 and TRBJ2-5, with 8 bases identical to TRBD2. The V gene's germline CDR1 is MNHNS and CDR2 SASEGT. The J segment lost 4 bases and the V segment lost 3 bases, leaving 13 bases of the junction unmatched. This CDR3 has 17 residues. In DNA form, the CDR3 reads TGTGCCAGCAGTGACTTCACTTATCTAGCGGGTTTAGAGACCCAGTACTTC. Translation gives CASSDFTYLAGLETQYF.

The genes are TRBV6-4 and TRBJ2-7; D remains ambiguous. From germline, CDR1 is MRHNA and CDR2 SNTAGT. V was shortened by 2 bases and J by 6 bases, with 8 bases between the two germline ends. The CDR3 has 12 amino acids. This CDR3 reads CASSDLSPEQYF. In nucleotides, the CDR3 is TGTGCCAGCAGTGACCTTTCCCCCGAGCAGTACTTC.

This clone was seen a few times. The CDR3 region is CASSEYLDGGNIQYF. The CDR3 DNA reads TGTGCCAGCAGTGAATATTTGGACGGTGGAAACATTCAGTACTTC. The chain carries TRBV25-1 and TRBJ2-4; D is ambiguous. The CDR3 extends over 15 amino acids. The ends were cut back, 0 bases at V and 6 bases at J, with 12 bases in the middle. The germline gives CDR1 MGHDK, CDR2 SYGVNS.

V gene TRBV28 combines with J gene TRBJ1-5, with no clear D. The CDR3 totals 12 residues. The germline V gene has CDR1 MDHEN and CDR2 SYDVKM. Trimming took 5 bases from V and 6 from J, leaving 8 bases between them. The CDR3 DNA follows: TGTGCCAGCAGTCTCACCATTCAGCCCCAGCATTTT. Amino acids: CASSLTIQPQHF.

J is TRBJ2-1 and V is TRBV2; D possibly matches TRBD1 or TRBD2 (5 bases each). This CDR3 has 17 amino acids. Germline CDR1 is SNHLY and CDR2 is FYNNEI. V was pared by 4 bases and J by 3 bases, with 19 bases between. CDR3 coding DNA: TGTGCCAGCAGTGGCCGGGACCCCCGGGCGGGCTACAATGAGCAGTTCTTC. This codes for CASSGRDPRAGYNEQFF.

For the CDR3, the DNA is TGTGCCAGCAGAGAGGGACAGACGAACACTGAAGCTTTCTTT. Translation: CASREGQTNTEAFF. This rearrangement joins TRBV27 to TRBJ1-1; 7 bases fit TRBD1. V lost 6 bases, J lost 1 base, and 5 bases stayed unmatched. The CDR3 covers 14 residues. Germline V gives CDR1 MNHEY, CDR2 SMNVEV (reference sequence).

The chain links TRBV2 to TRBJ1-6, with D unclear. Germline V gene sequence: CDR1 SNHLY, CDR2 FYNNEI. The ends were cut back, 5 bases at V and 8 bases at J, with 19 bases in the middle. The CDR3 has 16 amino acids. The CDR3 bases are TGTGCCAGCAGTCGGACGGATCTTACTAGGGATTCACCCCTCCACTTT. This sequence encodes CASSRTDLTRDSPLHF.

CDR3 residues: CSAERHAGNTIYF. CDR3 DNA: TGCAGCGCGGAACGACACGCTGGAAACACCATATATTTT. The chain carries TRBV29-1 and TRBJ1-3, with D uncertain. Per the germline V gene, CDR1 is SQVTM and CDR2 is ANQGSEA. The germline V and J ends were trimmed by 7 bases and 2 bases, with 12 bases remaining between them. The CDR3 runs to 13 residues.

V and J are TRBV5-1 and TRBJ2-1; 11 positions match TRBD2. The CDR3 sequence is 18 residues long. Germline lookup yields CDR1 SGHRS and CDR2 YFSETQ. V was clipped by 3 bases and J by 3 bases; unmatched bases: 11. CDR3 sequence reads: CASSSQTPGLADYNEQFF. The CDR3 nucleotides are TGCGCCAGCAGCTCGCAGACACCGGGACTAGCGGACTACAATGAGCAGTTCTTC. The full variable domain, rest sourced from reference TRBV5-1 and TRBJ2-1, is KAGVTQTPRYLIKTRGQQVTLSCSPISGHRSVSWYQQTPGQGLQFLFEYFSETQRNKGNFPGRFSGRQFSNSRSEMNVSTLELGDSALYLCASSSQTPGLADYNEQFFGPGTRLTVL.

The chain recombines TRBV6-5 with TRBJ1-1; D may be TRBD1 (5 bases). The CDR3 runs to 15 residues. V lost 8 bases to trimming and J lost 4 bases, with 20 bases between them. Germline CDR1 is MNHEY and CDR2 is SVGAGI. CDR3 protein: CASHRRGWGATEAFF. CDR3 nucleotides: TGTGCCAGCCACCGACGGGGGTGGGGCGCCACTGAAGCTTTCTTT.

Remarks on this clone: This specimen includes other DNA sequences encoding the same CDR3. This chain links TRBV9 with TRBJ1-1, with 7 bases lining up with TRBD1. The ends lost 1 base at V and 5 bases at J; junction bases unmatched: 2. Germline-derived CDR1 and CDR2 are SGDLS and YYNGEE. This CDR3 is 13 amino acids long. Here the CDR3 DNA reads TGTGCCAGCAGCGTATCAGGGGGGACTGAAGCTTTCTTT. It translates to CASSVSGGTEAFF.

The chain employs TRBV6-1 and TRBJ1-5; 12 bases are a match to TRBD1. Germline CDR1 is MNHNS and CDR2 is SASEGT. V lost 4 bases, J lost 5 bases, and 9 bases stayed unmatched. CDR3 size: 17 residues. Here the CDR3 DNA reads TGTGCCAGCAGTGGGGGGACAGGGGGCAAAGGACATCAGCCCCAGCATTTT. Translated, it gives CASSGGTGGKGHQPQHF.

The chain employs TRBV28 and TRBJ1-2; D might be TRBD1 (5 bases). Germline V CDR1 and CDR2: MDHEN, SYDVKM. CDR3 size: 16 residues. With 6 bases removed from V and 0 bases from J, the gap between germline ends came to 17 bases. This CDR3 is CASSNQKATANYGYTF. Here the CDR3 DNA reads TGTGCCAGCAGCAACCAGAAGGCGACAGCTAACTATGGCTACACCTTC.

The chain combines TRBV19 with TRBJ2-7, with TRBD1 as a possible D gene (5 bases). V lost 5 bases and J lost 0, with 8 bases in between. Germline values: CDR1 LNHDA, CDR2 SQIVND (reference sequence). The CDR3 runs 13 residues. In nucleotides, the CDR3 is TGTGCCAGTAGTCCAGGGTTCTCCTACGAGCAGTACTTC. Amino acids: CASSPGFSYEQYF.

The gene calls are TRBV6-4 and TRBJ2-1; D ambiguous. This CDR3 has 15 amino acids. CDR1 is MRHNA and CDR2 is SNTAGT in the germline V gene. V shed 3 bases and J shed 7 bases, with 16 bases lying between them. CDR3 in DNA: TGTGCCAGCAGTGAGACTCCTCTTGGGGTAAATGAGCAGTTCTTC. It translates to CASSETPLGVNEQFF.

This clone appeared a single time. This chain joins TRBV18 and TRBJ2-1, with TRBD2 identical over 11 bases. With V trimmed by 2 bases and J by 7 bases, 10 bases remained unmatched. The CDR3 spans 17 residues. In germline, CDR1 is KGHSH, CDR2 LQKENI. CDR3 amino acids: CASSPTELAGGGNEQFF. The CDR3 nucleotides read TGTGCCAGCTCACCAACGGAGCTAGCGGGAGGTGGGAATGAGCAGTTCTTC.

V and J are TRBV4-2 and TRBJ1-2, with 8 bases matching TRBD1. Germline trimming cut 0 bases from V and 5 bases from J; bases unmatched to any gene: 8. The CDR3 consists of 16 residues. The germline V gene has CDR1 LGHNA and CDR2 YNFKEQ. CDR3 residues: CASSQDPRGQRYGYTF. CDR3 nucleotides: TGTGCCAGCAGCCAAGATCCCAGGGGGCAACGGTATGGCTACACCTTC.

V gene TRBV2 combines with J gene TRBJ2-2; D possibly corresponds to TRBD2 (5 bases). There are 16 residues in the CDR3. CDR1 and CDR2 (germline): SNHLY, FYNNEI. Trimming pared 5 bases from V and 4 bases from J, leaving 17 bases between. This chain's CDR3 is CASSLDGDVITGELFF. In nucleotides, the CDR3 is TGTGCCAGCAGTTTAGACGGGGATGTCATCACCGGGGAGCTGTTTTTT.